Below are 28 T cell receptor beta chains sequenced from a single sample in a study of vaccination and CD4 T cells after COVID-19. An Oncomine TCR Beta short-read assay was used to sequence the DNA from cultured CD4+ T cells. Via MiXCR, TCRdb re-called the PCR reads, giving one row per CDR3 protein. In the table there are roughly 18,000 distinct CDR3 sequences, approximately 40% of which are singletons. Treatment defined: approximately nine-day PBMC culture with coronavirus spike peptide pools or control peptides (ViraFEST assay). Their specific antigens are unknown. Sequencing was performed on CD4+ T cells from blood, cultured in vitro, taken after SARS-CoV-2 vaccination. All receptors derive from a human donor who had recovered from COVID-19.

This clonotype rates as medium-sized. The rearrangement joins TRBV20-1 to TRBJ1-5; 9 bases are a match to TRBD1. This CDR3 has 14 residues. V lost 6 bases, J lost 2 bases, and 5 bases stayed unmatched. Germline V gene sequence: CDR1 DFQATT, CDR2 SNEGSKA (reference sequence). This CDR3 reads CSAKGQGGNQPQHF. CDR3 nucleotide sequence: TGCAGTGCCAAGGGACAGGGAGGCAATCAGCCCCAGCATTTT.

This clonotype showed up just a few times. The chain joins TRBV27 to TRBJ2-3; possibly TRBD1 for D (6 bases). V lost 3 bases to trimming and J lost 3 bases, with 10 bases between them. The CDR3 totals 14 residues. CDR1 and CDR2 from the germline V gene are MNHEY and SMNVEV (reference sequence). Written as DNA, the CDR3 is TGTGCCAGCAGTTTGTACAGGGAGACAGATACGCAGTATTTT. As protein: CASSLYRETDTQYF.

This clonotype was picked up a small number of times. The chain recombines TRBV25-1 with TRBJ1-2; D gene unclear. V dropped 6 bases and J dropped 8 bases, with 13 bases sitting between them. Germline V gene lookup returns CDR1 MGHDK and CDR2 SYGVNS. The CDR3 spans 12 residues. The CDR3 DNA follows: TGTGCCAGCAGCACTGATTGGGGAGGCTACACCTTC. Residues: CASSTDWGGYTF.

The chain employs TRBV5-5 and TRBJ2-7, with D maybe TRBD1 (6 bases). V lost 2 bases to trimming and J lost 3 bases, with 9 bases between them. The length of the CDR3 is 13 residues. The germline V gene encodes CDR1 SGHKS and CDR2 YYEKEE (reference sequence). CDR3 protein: CASSFGRGYEQYF. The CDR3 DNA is TGTGCCAGCAGCTTTGGCAGGGGCTACGAGCAGTACTTC.

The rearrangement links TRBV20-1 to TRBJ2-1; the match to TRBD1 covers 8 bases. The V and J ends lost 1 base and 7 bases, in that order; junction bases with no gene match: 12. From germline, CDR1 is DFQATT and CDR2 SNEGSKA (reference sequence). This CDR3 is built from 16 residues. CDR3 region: CSARAKDRAFRNEQFF. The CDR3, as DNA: TGCAGTGCTAGAGCAAAGGACAGGGCTTTTAGGAATGAGCAGTTCTTC.

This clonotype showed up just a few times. CDR3 coding DNA: TGTGCCAGCAGCCTAGCGGGGAAGCAGTATTTT. Translation: CASSLAGKQYF. The chain has TRBV6-1 and TRBJ2-3, with 9 bases identical to TRBD2. The V and J ends lost 6 bases and 11 bases, in that order; junction bases with no gene match: 3. Germline CDR1 and CDR2: MNHNS and SASEGT. This CDR3 contains 11 residues.

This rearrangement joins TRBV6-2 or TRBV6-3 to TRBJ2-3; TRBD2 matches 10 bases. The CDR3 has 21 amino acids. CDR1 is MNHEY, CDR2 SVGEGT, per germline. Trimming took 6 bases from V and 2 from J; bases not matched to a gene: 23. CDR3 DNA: TGTGCCAGCAGCCCTCTAACCCCCGCTAGCGGGGGCCTAATTCACACAGATACGCAGTATTTT. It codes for CASSPLTPASGGLIHTDTQYF.

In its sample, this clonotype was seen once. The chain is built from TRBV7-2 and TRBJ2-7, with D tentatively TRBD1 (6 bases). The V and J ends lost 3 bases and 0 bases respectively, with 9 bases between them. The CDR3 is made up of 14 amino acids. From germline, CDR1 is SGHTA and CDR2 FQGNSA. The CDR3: CASSFDRFSYEQYF. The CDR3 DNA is TGTGCCAGCAGCTTTGACAGGTTCTCCTACGAGCAGTACTTC.

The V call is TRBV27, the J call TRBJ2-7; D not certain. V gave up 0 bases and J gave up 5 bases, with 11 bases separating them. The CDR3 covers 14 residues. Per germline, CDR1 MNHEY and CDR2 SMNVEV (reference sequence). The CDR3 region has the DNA TGTGCCAGCAGTTTATCCACGAGACGCGACGAGCAGTACTTC. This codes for CASSLSTRRDEQYF.

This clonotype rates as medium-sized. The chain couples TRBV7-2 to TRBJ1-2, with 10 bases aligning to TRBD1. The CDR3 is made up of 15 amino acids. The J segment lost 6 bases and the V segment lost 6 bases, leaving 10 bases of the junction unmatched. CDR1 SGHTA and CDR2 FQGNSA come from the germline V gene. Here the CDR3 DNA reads TGTGCCAGCAGATCGGACAGGGGGGGAAGGGATGGCTACACCTTC. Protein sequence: CASRSDRGGRDGYTF.

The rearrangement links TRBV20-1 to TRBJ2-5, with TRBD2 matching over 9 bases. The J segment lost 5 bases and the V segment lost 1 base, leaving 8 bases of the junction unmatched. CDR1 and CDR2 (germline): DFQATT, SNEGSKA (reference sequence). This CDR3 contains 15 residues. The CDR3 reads CSARGGLAGVETQYF. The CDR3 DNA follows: TGCAGTGCTAGAGGGGGATTAGCGGGAGTGGAGACCCAGTACTTC.

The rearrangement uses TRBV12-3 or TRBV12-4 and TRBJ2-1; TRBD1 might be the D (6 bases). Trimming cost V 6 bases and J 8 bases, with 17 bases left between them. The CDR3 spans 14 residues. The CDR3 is CASSSRQESHEQFF. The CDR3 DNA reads TGTGCCAGCAGCTCGCGACAGGAGTCACATGAGCAGTTCTTC.

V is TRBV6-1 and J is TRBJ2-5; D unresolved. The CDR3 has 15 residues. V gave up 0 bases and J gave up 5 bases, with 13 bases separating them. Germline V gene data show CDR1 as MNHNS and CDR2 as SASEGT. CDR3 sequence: CASSEAASEWETQYF. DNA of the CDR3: TGTGCCAGCAGTGAAGCGGCGAGCGAGTGGGAGACCCAGTACTTC.

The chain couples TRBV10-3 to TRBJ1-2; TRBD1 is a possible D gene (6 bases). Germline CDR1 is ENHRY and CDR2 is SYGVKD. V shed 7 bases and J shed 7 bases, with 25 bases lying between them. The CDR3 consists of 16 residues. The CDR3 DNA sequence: TGTGCCATCACTCTTTCCGGGACGGGGGGCGATAGTGGCTACACCTTC. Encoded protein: CAITLSGTGGDSGYTF.

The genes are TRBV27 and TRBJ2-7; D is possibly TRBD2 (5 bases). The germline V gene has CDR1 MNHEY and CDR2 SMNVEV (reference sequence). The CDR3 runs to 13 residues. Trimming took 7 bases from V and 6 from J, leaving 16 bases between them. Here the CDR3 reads CASKSSGPGEQYF. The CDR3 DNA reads TGTGCCAGCAAGTCCAGCGGACCGGGCGAGCAGTACTTC.

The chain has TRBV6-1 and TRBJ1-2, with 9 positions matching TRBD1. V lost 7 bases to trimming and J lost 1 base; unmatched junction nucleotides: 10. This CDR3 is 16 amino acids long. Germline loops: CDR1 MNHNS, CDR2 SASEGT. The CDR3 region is CASTSRQGGDNYGYTF. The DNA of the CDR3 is TGTGCCAGCACTTCGAGACAGGGGGGGGATAACTATGGCTACACCTTC.

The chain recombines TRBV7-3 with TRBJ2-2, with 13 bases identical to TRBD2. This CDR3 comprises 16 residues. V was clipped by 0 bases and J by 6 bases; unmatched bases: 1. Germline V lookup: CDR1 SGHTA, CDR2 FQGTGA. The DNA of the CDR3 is TGTGCCAGCAGCTTAACACTAGCGGGAGGGCCCGGGGAGCTGTTTTTT. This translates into CASSLTLAGGPGELFF.

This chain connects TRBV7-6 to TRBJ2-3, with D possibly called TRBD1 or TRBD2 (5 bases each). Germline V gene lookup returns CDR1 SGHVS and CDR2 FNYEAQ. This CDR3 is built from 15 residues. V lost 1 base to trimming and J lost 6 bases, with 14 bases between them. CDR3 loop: CASSLVPGTGDTQYF. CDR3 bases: TGTGCCAGCAGCTTAGTTCCGGGGACGGGCGATACGCAGTATTTT.

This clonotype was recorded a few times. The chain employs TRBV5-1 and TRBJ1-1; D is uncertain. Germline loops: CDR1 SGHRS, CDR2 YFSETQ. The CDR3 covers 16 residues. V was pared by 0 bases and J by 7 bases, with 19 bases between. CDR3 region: CASSLERTRETIEAFF. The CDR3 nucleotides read TGCGCCAGCAGCTTGGAACGGACTCGGGAAACCATTGAAGCTTTCTTT.

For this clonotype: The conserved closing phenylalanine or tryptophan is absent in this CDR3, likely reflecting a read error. CDR3 sequence reads: CASSQQGIEDGYTL. CDR3 nucleotide sequence: TGTGCCAGTAGTCAACAGGGGATTGAGGATGGCTACACCCTC. The V gene is TRBV19, the J gene TRBJ1-2; the match to TRBD1 covers 7 bases. The junction had 9 bases not matched to a gene; V was cut back by 5 bases and J by 6 bases. Germline CDR1 LNHDA, CDR2 SQIVND (reference sequence). CDR3 size: 14 residues.

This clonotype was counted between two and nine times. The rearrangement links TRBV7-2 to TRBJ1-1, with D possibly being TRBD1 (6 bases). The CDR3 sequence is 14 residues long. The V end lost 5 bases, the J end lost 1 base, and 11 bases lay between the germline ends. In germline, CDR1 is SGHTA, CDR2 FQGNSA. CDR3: CASSRGNGNTEAFF. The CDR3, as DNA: TGTGCCAGCAGCAGGGGGAATGGGAACACTGAAGCTTTCTTT.

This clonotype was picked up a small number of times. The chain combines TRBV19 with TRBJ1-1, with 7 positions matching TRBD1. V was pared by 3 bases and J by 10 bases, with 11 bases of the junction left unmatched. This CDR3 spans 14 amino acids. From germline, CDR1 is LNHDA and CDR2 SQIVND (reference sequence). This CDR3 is CASSMEPPTGVAFF. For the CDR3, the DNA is TGTGCCAGTAGTATGGAACCCCCAACAGGGGTAGCTTTCTTT.

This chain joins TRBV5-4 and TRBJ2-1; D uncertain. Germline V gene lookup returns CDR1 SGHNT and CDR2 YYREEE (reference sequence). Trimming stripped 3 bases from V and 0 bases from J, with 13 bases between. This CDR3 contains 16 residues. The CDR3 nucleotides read TGTGCCAGCAGCTCCGGCCACATTCGCTCCTACAATGAGCAGTTCTTC. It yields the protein CASSSGHIRSYNEQFF.

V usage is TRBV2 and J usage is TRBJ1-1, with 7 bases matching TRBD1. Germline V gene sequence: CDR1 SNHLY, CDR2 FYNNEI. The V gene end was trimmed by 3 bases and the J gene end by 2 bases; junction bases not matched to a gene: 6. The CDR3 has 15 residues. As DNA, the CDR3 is TGTGCCAGCAGTGAGAGTGGGACAGTTAACACTGAAGCTTTCTTT. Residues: CASSESGTVNTEAFF.

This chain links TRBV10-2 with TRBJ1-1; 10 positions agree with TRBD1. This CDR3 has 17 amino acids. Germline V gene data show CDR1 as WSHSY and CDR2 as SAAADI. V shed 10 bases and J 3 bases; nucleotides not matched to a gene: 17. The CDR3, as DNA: TGCGCCACACGGGCCGGGACAGGGGAAACAAGGGACACTGAAGCTTTCTTT. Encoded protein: CATRAGTGETRDTEAFF.

The CDR3 loop reads CSARAERGATGELFF. The CDR3 DNA follows: TGCAGTGCTAGAGCCGAGCGGGGGGCAACCGGGGAGCTGTTTTTT. V usage is TRBV20-1 and J usage is TRBJ2-2; 9 bases line up with TRBD2. This CDR3 comprises 15 residues. The V gene end was trimmed by 1 base and the J gene end by 5 bases; junction bases not matched to a gene: 5. Per germline, CDR1 DFQATT and CDR2 SNEGSKA (reference sequence).

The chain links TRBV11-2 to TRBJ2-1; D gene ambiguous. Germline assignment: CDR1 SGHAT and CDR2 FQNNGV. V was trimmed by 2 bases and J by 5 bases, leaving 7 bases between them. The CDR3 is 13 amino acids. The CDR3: CASSLTPNNEQFF. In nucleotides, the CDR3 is TGTGCCAGCAGCTTAACCCCGAACAATGAGCAGTTCTTC.

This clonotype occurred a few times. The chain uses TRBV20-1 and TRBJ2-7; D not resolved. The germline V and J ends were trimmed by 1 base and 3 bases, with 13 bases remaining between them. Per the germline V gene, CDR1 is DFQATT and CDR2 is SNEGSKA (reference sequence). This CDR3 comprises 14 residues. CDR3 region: CSARGQVPFYEQYF. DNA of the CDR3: TGCAGTGCTAGAGGTCAGGTACCCTTCTACGAGCAGTACTTC.